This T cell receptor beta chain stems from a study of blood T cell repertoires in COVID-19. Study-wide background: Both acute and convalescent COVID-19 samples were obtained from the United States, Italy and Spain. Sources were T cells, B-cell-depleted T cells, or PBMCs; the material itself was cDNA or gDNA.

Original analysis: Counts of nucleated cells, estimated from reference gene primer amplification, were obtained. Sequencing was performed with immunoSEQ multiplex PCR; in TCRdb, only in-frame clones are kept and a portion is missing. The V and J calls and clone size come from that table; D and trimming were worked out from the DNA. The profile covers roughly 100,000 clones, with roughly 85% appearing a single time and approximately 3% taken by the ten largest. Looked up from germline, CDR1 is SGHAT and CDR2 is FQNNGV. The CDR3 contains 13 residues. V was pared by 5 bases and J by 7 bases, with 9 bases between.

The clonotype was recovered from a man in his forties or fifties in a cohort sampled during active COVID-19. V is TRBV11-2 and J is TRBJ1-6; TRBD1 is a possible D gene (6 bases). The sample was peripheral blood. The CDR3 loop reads CASSPDRNSPLHF. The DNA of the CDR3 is TGTGCCAGCAGCCCCGACAGGAATTCACCCCTCCACTTT.